The next 10 T cell receptor beta chains were all read from a single sample in a study of tumor-infiltrating lymphocytes in primary liver carcinoma. Starting from 500 ng of total RNA, TCR beta cDNA was produced with a primer in the constant region. ARM-PCR, slightly modified, supplied the TCR beta libraries through three nested multiplex PCR rounds. TRBV1-TRBV30 forward and Cbeta reverse primers drove the first two approximately 11-cycle rounds. TCRdb re-analysed the multiplex PCR reads in MiXCR, keeping a single row per CDR3 protein. Among more than 95,000 distinct CDR3 sequences listed, 64% were seen once. DNA and RNA were both co-extracted from about 20-30 mg of bulk tissue that had not been sorted. The source material was liver tumor tissue from sampling region 3. Subset denoted: tumor region T3, left-lateral pole. The receptors were gathered from a woman aged 60-70 years with primary liver carcinoma and hepatitis B virus infection.

In the case of this clonotype: A read error is possible here, since a much larger clone lies one base away. The rearrangement joins TRBV14 to TRBJ1-1; 9 positions match TRBD1. The CDR3 totals 15 residues. Germline V gene lookup returns CDR1 SGHDN and CDR2 FVKESK. Trimming cost V 4 bases and J 2 bases; bases outside gene matches: 5. Here the CDR3 reads CASSRMGQGNTEAFF. The DNA for the CDR3 is TGTGCCAGCAGCCGCATGGGACAGGGTAACACTGAAGCTTTCTTT.

Note on this clonotype: A much larger clonotype is one base distant, so this may be a read error. Since no conserved phenylalanine or tryptophan closes the CDR3, a read error is the likely cause. The rearrangement links TRBV2 to TRBJ2-3, with D tentatively TRBD1 (5 bases). The CDR3 totals 15 residues. The V end lost 5 bases, the J end lost 4 bases, and 16 bases lay between the germline ends. The germline CDR1 and CDR2 sequences are SNHLY and FYNNEI. CDR3 bases: TGTGCCAGCAGTTCGCAGGGTTTGAACGCAGATACGCAGTATTCT. Translation gives CASSSQGLNADTQYS.

This clonotype showed up many times. The V call is TRBV10-3, the J call TRBJ2-7; 11 bases are shared with TRBD1. Germline trimming cut 8 bases from V and 3 bases from J; bases unmatched to any gene: 3. Germline CDR1 ENHRY, CDR2 SYGVKD. The CDR3 has 13 residues. CDR3 bases: TGTGCCATCCGGGGGACAGGGGGCTACGAGCAGTACTTC. As protein: CAIRGTGGYEQYF.

This chain joins TRBV19 and TRBJ2-4, with 8 bases aligning to TRBD2. This CDR3 spans 19 amino acids. Germline V gene lookup returns CDR1 LNHDA and CDR2 SQIVND (reference sequence). After removal of 1 base from V and 0 bases from J, the junction contained 11 bases not matched to a gene. The CDR3 nucleotides read TGTGCCAGTAGTATAGCGGCGGGGGGAACGGAGGTAGCCAAAAACATTCAGTACTTC. It is translated as CASSIAAGGTEVAKNIQYF.

Concerning this clonotype itself: This is likely a read error, given that the CDR3 carries no conserved phenylalanine or tryptophan at its end. Because the CDR3's place on the DNA is in doubt, the DNA is left out and the CDR3 is given as listed by TCRdb. The rearrangement uses TRBV6-2 or TRBV6-3 and TRBJ2-7; the table's D call TRBD1 went unverified against the DNA. Germline V gives CDR1 MNHEY, CDR2 SVGEGT. Termini included, the CDR3 measures 14 amino acids. The CDR3 loop is CASSPGTGYYEKYL.

This clonotype was recorded a few times. Written as DNA, the CDR3 is TGTGCCAGCAGGGCAGGGACGGTCGGAACTGAAGCTTTCTTT. It translates to CASRAGTVGTEAFF. The gene calls are TRBV28 and TRBJ1-1, with D perhaps matching TRBD1 (5 bases). V was cut by 6 bases and J by 5 bases, with 16 bases left in between. The CDR3 is made up of 14 amino acids. Germline V gene data show CDR1 as MDHEN and CDR2 as SYDVKM. The variable domain in full, with the rest retrieved from reference TRBV28 and TRBJ1-1, is DVKVTQSSRYLVKRTGEKVFLECVQDMDHENMFWYRQDPGLGLRLIYFSYDVKMKEKGDIPEGYSVSREKKERFSLILESASTNQTSMYLCASRAGTVGTEAFFGQGTRLTVV.

This clonotype was counted between two and nine times. One base away lies a much larger clone, so this may be a sequencing read error. This chain links TRBV6-1 with TRBJ1-5; TRBD1 matches at 7 bases. The DNA end favors TRBJ2-3, so the J call may be wrong. Germline lookup yields CDR1 MNHNS and CDR2 SASEGT. CDR3 length: 14 residues. The CDR3 DNA follows: TGTGCCAGCGGGAAGGGGGCGAGCAATCAGCCCCAGTATTTT. Its protein product is CASGKGASNQPQYF.

This clonotype was found a few times. At one of its ends the junction is not consistent with the germline gene, which may arise from a read error. This sequence joins TRBV12-5 and TRBJ2-1, with 9 bases matching TRBD2. The CDR3 loop spans 16 amino acids. CDR1 is LGHNT and CDR2 is FRNRAP in the germline V gene. DNA for the CDR3: TGTGCTAGTGGTTTGGCCCGGACTAGCGCATACAATGAGCACTTCTTC. Translating gives CASGLARTSAYNEHFF.

This chain links TRBV11-2 with TRBJ2-1; TRBD2 agrees at 11 bases. The CDR3 runs to 17 residues. Trimming cost V 5 bases and J 8 bases; bases outside gene matches: 14. Germline CDR1 is SGHAT and CDR2 is FQNNGV. This CDR3 reads CASSRGLAVGPGDEQFF. The CDR3 coding sequence is TGTGCCAGCAGCAGGGGACTAGCGGTAGGGCCTGGGGATGAGCAGTTCTTC.

As concerns this clonotype: A junction end diverges from the germline sequence, so it may reflect a read error. This rearrangement joins TRBV11-3 to TRBJ2-1, with D tentatively TRBD1 (5 bases). The CDR3 has 17 residues. CDR1 is SGHNT and CDR2 is YENEEA in the germline V gene. CDR3 in DNA: TGTGCCAGCAACTTATTCTCTGATAGGGGATCCTACAATGAGCAGTTCTTC. This translates into CASNLFSDRGSYNEQFF.